This T cell receptor (beta chain) was retrieved from a study of post-analysis software for immune sequencing data. Study-wide context: The study covered relapsing-remitting, secondary progressive and progressive-relapsing courses of multiple sclerosis.

Presence of unique molecular identifiers characterized the TCR beta cDNA libraries. Input populations of about 1 to 11 million T cells gave rise to approximately 500,000 cDNA molecules. TCRdb recomputed calls from the PCR reads with MiXCR, one row per CDR3 protein. The repertoire has around 500,000 distinct CDR3 sequences, around a third of them found once; the top ten carry around 6.1%. After removal of 5 bases from V and 6 bases from J, the junction contained 4 bases not matched to a gene. Germline CDR1 is SGHRS and CDR2 is YFSETQ. The CDR3 covers 13 residues. Study-level results: With F measure, samples from one preparation batch clustered together strongly. Higher frequency in patients than in controls was seen for about 5 TRBV segments, with TRBV5-6, TRBV5-1 and TRBV20-1 among them. Those with multiple sclerosis, the patient group, showed significantly lower normalized Chao1 diversity than controls.

This clonotype was detected a few times. Antigen unknown. Sequencing was performed on blood. This receptor was identified in a girl aged 2-17 years with multiple sclerosis. The chain joins TRBV5-1 to TRBJ2-2, with 7 bases that match TRBD1. The CDR3 DNA reads as TGCGCCAGCAGTCCGACAGGGTCCGGGGAGCTGTTTTTT. Encoded protein: CASSPTGSGELFF.